The 24 T cell receptor beta chains below all came from one sample that was sequenced in a study of cytomegalovirus exposure and HLA in healthy donors (dated by TCRdb to about 2017). Preparation of the library involved the immunoSEQ multiplex PCR assay. The table was pulled from immuneACCESS by TCRdb, which kept in-frame rearrangements only. Such tables lose some clones; where checked, under half of the loss comes from unresolved V genes, and the rest has no known cause. Present in this sample are over 150,000 clones, 65% to 90% of which were seen just once. The top ten clonotypes cover about 2.2% of the sample. The sample taken for sequencing was PBMCs. The source of these receptors is a woman under 30 in good health and CMV-seronegative.

This chain connects TRBV9 to TRBJ1-5, with a weak D call TRBD1 (6 bases). Germline CDR1 reads SGDLS; CDR2 reads YYNGEE. Trimming took 0 bases from V and 3 from J, leaving 10 bases between them. CDR3 length: 15 amino acids. The CDR3 sequence is CASSVVAGDNQPQHF. The CDR3 DNA sequence: TGTGCCAGCAGCGTAGTGGCAGGGGACAATCAGCCCCAGCATTTT.

This chain uses TRBV10-1 with TRBJ1-1; D perhaps matches TRBD1 (5 bases). With 6 bases removed from V and 7 bases from J, the gap between germline ends came to 12 bases. Germline V gene data show CDR1 as WNHNN and CDR2 as SYGVQD (reference sequence). This CDR3 is 12 amino acids long. The CDR3: CASSAGPGEAFF. The CDR3 coding sequence is TGCGCCAGCAGCGCGGGGCCTGGTGAAGCTTTCTTT.

The chain carries TRBV30 and TRBJ1-6; TRBD1 aligns across 7 bases. CDR3 size: 16 residues. CDR1 is GTSNPN and CDR2 is SVGIG in the germline V gene (reference sequence). V dropped 7 bases and J dropped 2; count of bases not matched to a gene: 11. CDR3 in amino acids: CASSRDRAAYNSPLHF. The CDR3 DNA reads as TGTGCCTCCTCGAGAGACAGGGCGGCCTATAATTCACCCCTCCACTTT.

The CDR3 is CASSTGSARHDGYTF. CDR3 bases: TGTGCCAGCTCGACGGGGTCGGCCCGTCATGATGGCTACACCTTC. This chain connects TRBV18 to TRBJ1-2; D ambiguous. The CDR3 extends over 15 amino acids. Germline CDR1 reads KGHSH; CDR2 reads LQKENI. Trimming removed 6 bases at V and 6 bases at J, with 20 bases between. Supplemented by reference TRBV18 and TRBJ1-2, the full variable domain reads NAGVMQNPRHLVRRRGQEARLRCSPMKGHSHVYWYRQLPEEGLKFMVYLQKENIIDESGMPKERFSAEFPKEGPSILRIQQVVRGDSAAYFCASSTGSARHDGYTFGSGTRLTVV.

The chain uses TRBV4-2 and TRBJ1-1; 10 bases align to TRBD1. The germline gives CDR1 LGHNA, CDR2 YNFKEQ. This CDR3 spans 13 amino acids. V was pared by 1 base and J by 12 bases, with 5 bases of the junction left unmatched. The CDR3, as DNA: TGTGCCAGCAGCCAAGGGGGGACAGGGGAAACTTTCTTT. Its translation is CASSQGGTGETFF.

The chain combines TRBV5-1 with TRBJ2-7, with 8 bases identical to TRBD2. This CDR3 has 15 residues. Germline V gives CDR1 SGHRS, CDR2 YFSETQ. With 4 bases clipped from V and 2 bases from J, the junction kept 8 bases outside the gene matches. CDR3 sequence: CASSPGGDEAYEQYF. The CDR3 coding sequence is TGCGCCAGCAGCCCCGGGGGGGACGAAGCCTACGAGCAGTACTTC.

This chain connects TRBV27 to TRBJ2-2; 13 bases are a match to TRBD2. Germline V gives CDR1 MNHEY, CDR2 SMNVEV (reference sequence). The V segment lost 2 bases and the J segment 6 bases; nucleotides outside the gene matches: 0. The CDR3 covers 15 residues. The CDR3 reads CASSLTSGGAGELFF. In DNA form, the CDR3 reads TGTGCCAGCAGTTTAACTAGCGGGGGGGCCGGGGAGCTGTTTTTT.

The chain has TRBV12-5 and TRBJ1-1; TRBD1 matches at 8 bases. V gave up 4 bases and J gave up 8 bases; unmatched junction bases: 9. The CDR3 has 14 amino acids. Per germline, CDR1 LGHNT and CDR2 FRNRAP. CDR3 sequence (DNA): TGTGCTAGTGGTTCCTCATCACAGGGGGGGGAAGCTTTCTTT. It translates to CASGSSSQGGEAFF.

The chain recombines TRBV18 with TRBJ2-3; no reliable D call. The CDR3 has 12 residues. CDR1 and CDR2 (germline): KGHSH, LQKENI. Trimming pared 4 bases from V and 4 bases from J, leaving 6 bases between. In DNA, the CDR3 is TGTGCCAGCTCACGTCTCGCAGATACGCAGTATTTT. It translates to CASSRLADTQYF.

The chain combines TRBV9 with TRBJ1-2; D is possibly TRBD1 (6 bases). The V end lost 4 bases, the J end lost 0 bases, and 13 bases lay between the germline ends. Germline CDR1 and CDR2: SGDLS and YYNGEE. This CDR3 spans 15 amino acids. CDR3 DNA sequence: TGTGCCAGCAGCCCCAGACAGGCCTCTAACTATGGCTACACCTTC. The encoded protein is CASSPRQASNYGYTF.

The J gene is TRBJ2-7, the V gene TRBV19, with a tentative D call TRBD1 (6 bases). The CDR3 contains 11 residues. The germline CDR1 and CDR2 sequences are LNHDA and SQIVND (reference sequence). Trimming shortened V by 8 bases and J by 5 bases, and 10 bases separated the two germline ends. The CDR3 reads CASATGHEQYF. CDR3 coding DNA: TGTGCCAGTGCGACAGGACACGAGCAGTACTTC. Complete variable domain (other parts from reference TRBV19 and TRBJ2-7): DGGITQSPKYLFRKEGQNVTLSCEQNLNHDAMYWYRQDPGQGLRLIYYSQIVNDFQKGDIAEGYSVSREKKESFPLTVTSAQKNPTAFYLCASATGHEQYFGPGTRLTVT.

This clone has just a few counts. The gene calls are TRBV5-4 and TRBJ1-6; D unresolved. V was clipped by 5 bases and J by 4 bases, with 13 bases between them. Per germline, CDR1 SGHNT and CDR2 YYREEE (reference sequence). The length of the CDR3 is 15 residues. The CDR3 here is CASSPGSVYNSPLHF. The CDR3 nucleotides read TGTGCCAGCAGTCCCGGGTCAGTTTATAATTCACCCCTCCACTTT.

The V gene is TRBV19, the J gene TRBJ1-1, with 9 positions matching TRBD1. Trimming took 4 bases from V and 0 from J; bases not matched to a gene: 3. Germline V lookup: CDR1 LNHDA, CDR2 SQIVND (reference sequence). The CDR3 loop spans 15 amino acids. CDR3 sequence (DNA): TGTGCCAGTAGTACGAACAGGGGGCTGAACACTGAAGCTTTCTTT. It is translated as CASSTNRGLNTEAFF. Full variable domain (remainder filled in from reference TRBV19 and TRBJ1-1): DGGITQSPKYLFRKEGQNVTLSCEQNLNHDAMYWYRQDPGQGLRLIYYSQIVNDFQKGDIAEGYSVSREKKESFPLTVTSAQKNPTAFYLCASSTNRGLNTEAFFGQGTRLTVV.

This chain joins TRBV14 and TRBJ2-1; D might be TRBD2 (5 bases). The V end lost 4 bases, the J end lost 13 bases, and 17 bases lay between the germline ends. Germline values: CDR1 SGHDN, CDR2 FVKESK. The CDR3 has 13 residues. CDR3 amino acids: CASSLTSQAAQFF. CDR3 sequence (DNA): TGTGCCAGCAGCCTGACTTCCCAAGCGGCCCAGTTCTTC.

In DNA form, the CDR3 reads TGTGCCTGGAGTGTCGGGGACAGCCTAGCTTACAATGAGCAGTTCTTC. Its translation: CAWSVGDSLAYNEQFF. V usage is TRBV30 and J usage is TRBJ2-1, with TRBD1 matching over 7 bases. The CDR3 has 16 amino acids. In germline, CDR1 is GTSNPN, CDR2 SVGIG (reference sequence). Trimming removed 0 bases from V and 4 bases from J; junction bases left unmatched: 9.

This sequence joins TRBV30 and TRBJ1-4; 8 bases fit TRBD1. The germline V gene has CDR1 GTSNPN and CDR2 SVGIG (reference sequence). J was trimmed by 8 bases and V by 5 bases; bases with no gene match: 4. CDR3 size: 12 residues. DNA for the CDR3: TGTGCCTGGGGGACAGGAGGGGAAAAACTGTTTTTT. Protein sequence: CAWGTGGEKLFF.

This chain uses TRBV4-3 with TRBJ2-7, with 7 bases fitting TRBD1. V lost 4 bases to trimming and J lost 0 bases; unmatched junction nucleotides: 9. Germline V gene sequence: CDR1 LGHNA, CDR2 YSLEER. The CDR3 contains 16 residues. The CDR3 protein is CASSRPGTASSYEQYF. The CDR3 DNA sequence: TGCGCCAGCAGCCGTCCCGGGACAGCCAGCTCCTACGAGCAGTACTTC.

The chain uses TRBV4-2 and TRBJ2-1; 9 bases agree with TRBD2. Per the germline V gene, CDR1 is LGHNA and CDR2 is YNFKEQ. The ends lost 6 bases at V and 0 bases at J; junction bases unmatched: 12. This CDR3 contains 18 residues. In DNA form, the CDR3 reads TGTGCCAGCAGTTCGACTAGCGGTGCCACCTACTCCTACAATGAGCAGTTCTTC. Translation: CASSSTSGATYSYNEQFF.

This chain connects TRBV27 to TRBJ1-4; no clear D gene. V dropped 3 bases and J dropped 3 bases, with 8 bases sitting between them. Germline CDR1 and CDR2: MNHEY and SMNVEV (reference sequence). The length of the CDR3 is 14 residues. CDR3: CASSLTPANEKLFF. The CDR3 nucleotides read TGTGCCAGCAGTTTGACACCCGCTAATGAAAAACTGTTTTTT.

A word on this clone: An end of the junction differs from the germline gene, which may be a read error. The rearrangement uses TRBV4-3 and TRBJ2-1; 16 nucleotides match TRBD2. This CDR3 contains 16 residues. Germline assignment: CDR1 LGHNA and CDR2 YSLEER. CDR3 DNA: TGCGCCAGCAGCCAAGGCTCCGGGACTAGCGGGAGGGATGGGGTCTTC. Translated: CASSQGSGTSGRDGVF.

This sequence joins TRBV4-1 and TRBJ2-1, with TRBD1 as a possible D gene (6 bases). V was pared by 0 bases and J by 8 bases, with 11 bases between. Germline loops: CDR1 MGHRA, CDR2 YSYEKL. This CDR3 is 14 amino acids long. This chain's CDR3 is CASSQESAGDEQFF. As DNA, the CDR3 is TGCGCCAGCAGCCAAGAGTCGGCAGGGGATGAGCAGTTCTTC.

The chain recombines TRBV9 with TRBJ2-2, with TRBD2 matching 10 bases. V was pared by 0 bases and J by 3 bases, with 5 bases of the junction left unmatched. The germline V gene has CDR1 SGDLS and CDR2 YYNGEE. The CDR3 spans 17 residues. The CDR3, as DNA: TGTGCCAGCAGCGTAGTTCTAGCGGGGGCTGACACCGGGGAGCTGTTTTTT. Its translation: CASSVVLAGADTGELFF.

V usage is TRBV7-9 and J usage is TRBJ2-1; the match to TRBD1 covers 8 bases. The CDR3 extends over 16 amino acids. Germline CDR1 is SEHNR and CDR2 is FQNEAQ (reference sequence). V was pared by 3 bases and J by 2 bases, with 6 bases of the junction left unmatched. This chain's CDR3 is CASSLKGTGTYNEQFF. CDR3 DNA: TGTGCCAGCAGCTTGAAGGGGACAGGCACCTACAATGAGCAGTTCTTC.

This sequence joins TRBV21-1 and TRBJ2-3; the D call of TRBD2 is as the table states it, not checked on the DNA. TRBV21-1 is classified as a pseudogene. This CDR3 is 16 amino acids long. The CDR3 sequence: CASSKGDPAGTDTQYF. As DNA, the CDR3 is TGTGCCAGCAGCAAAGGTGACCCCGCGGGGACAGATACGCAGTATTTT.